This T cell receptor (beta chain) was retrieved from a study of blood T cell repertoires in COVID-19. Whole-study context: The United States, Italy and Spain were the sources of the acute and convalescent COVID-19 samples. In each case, the material was cDNA or gDNA derived from T cells, B-cell-depleted T cells, or PBMCs.

The CDR3 runs 12 residues. The germline CDR1 and CDR2 sequences are MNHEY and SVGEGT. V dropped 3 bases and J dropped 10; count of bases not matched to a gene: 4. Original processing methods: Scientists estimated how many nucleated cells there were by amplifying reference gene primers. TCRdb's copy holds only in-frame clones and misses some; the assay was immunoSEQ multiplex PCR. Clone size and V and J calls were adopted from that table, with D and trimming inferred from the DNA. The table has fewer than 150,000 clones, around three quarters seen once. The chain combines TRBV6-2 or TRBV6-3 with TRBJ1-1; 8 bases fit TRBD1. The sequence derives from a human donor in a cohort sampled during active COVID-19. Sequenced input: peripheral blood. CDR3 amino acids: CASSYLGQGAFF. The CDR3 nucleotides are TGTGCCAGCAGTTATCTCGGACAGGGAGCTTTCTTT.